This T cell receptor beta chain appears in the sequencing data of a study of blood T cells in healthy people across ages (dated by TCRdb to 2013 to 2016). Regarding the research as a whole: In model experiments, template switching captured about one uniquely barcoded TCR beta cDNA molecule for every two T cells. The study measured age-related changes in TCR beta repertoire diversity using deep sequencing normalized with unique cDNA molecular identifiers. Four age groups were formed from the donors: young (average about 16 years), middle-aged (around 40), aged (62) and long-lived (less than 85). For two donors (one aged 18 to 29 and one aged 80 or older), the study analyzed two additional independent replicas of 1 million unique cDNA reads from the same blood draw. Study-wide findings and limitations: Total diversity estimates from one million sequenced T cells were considered lower bounds and underestimates. As age increased, observed TCR beta diversity per million T cells dropped in a roughly linear way, and a significant reduction was already evident by age about 40. Since profiling was done on bulk unsorted PBMCs, naive and antigen-experienced compartments could not be conclusively compared. A strong correlation was found between observed TCR beta diversity and the percentage of naive T cells measured by flow cytometry. Compared with the aged group, the long-lived group had more naive CD4+ T cells, fewer expanded clones and increased TCR diversity, a pattern suggesting age selection. Because the CMV infection status of the donors was unknown, age-related changes in expanded clonotypes may potentially have been confounded.

This clonotype was counted only a few times. Its antigen is unknown. Base qualities are not recorded, but no much larger clone differs from it by a single base. There are 14 amino acids in the CDR3, from cysteine to phenylalanine inclusive. Only the CDR3 region is kept as DNA, spanning 42 bases read in frame from base 1. The V and J ends are trimmed by 5 bases and 5 bases, leaving 14 bases between them. Looking up the germline V gene (reference sequence) yields CDR1 SGHNT and CDR2 YYREEE. The donors were roughly 39 Caucasian individuals from Russia, aged roughly 6 to 100 years, who were systemically healthy. Roughly 9 milliliters of peripheral blood were drawn from each donor into EDTA-treated Vacutainer tubes. Ficoll-Paque density-gradient centrifugation was used to isolate PBMCs, with at least 6.5 million per sample. Total RNA was extracted from PBMCs with Trizol reagent, with at least 5 micrograms obtained per sample. For every donor, an aliquot of PBMCs went through flow cytometry to measure the percentages of naive CD45RAhigh/CD27high T cells.

Library construction relied on 5' RACE. The data were produced on an Illumina HiSeq 2500. A second PCR of roughly 6 to 11 cycles was run with a J-beta primer mix and a sample-barcoded 5' primer. A template-switch 5' adaptor carrying 12 random nucleotides introduced a unique molecular identifier onto each TCR beta cDNA molecule. At least 2.5 million CDR3-containing paired-end reads were obtained from each sample. First-strand cDNA was synthesized from all RNA with the Mint cDNA synthesis kit, primed by a TRBC-specific oligonucleotide. Following uracil-DNA glycosylase treatment, a first 18-cycle PCR with universal primers M1SS and BC2_uni_R was performed on all cDNA. On the study's bioinformatics: For normalization, 1 million high-quality reads were randomly selected from each sample, with every read carrying a distinct molecular identifier. Instead of being binned into consensus sequences, reads that shared molecular identifiers were thrown out. CDR3 identification, clonotype clustering and error correction used MiTCR with a Q25 quality threshold and the strictest error-elimination algorithm. A nonparametric unseen species model with Euler transformation was used to estimate lower-bound total TCR beta diversity. The raw public reads went through TCRdb reprocessing: fastp at Q25, MiXCR clone calling, in-frame beta chains kept. Every entry covers one CDR3 protein and lists the most common genes and DNA from its rows. These V and J calls rely on TCRdb rather than the paper's analysis. This sample comprises under 700,000 distinct CDR3 sequences, about 25% of them detected only once. Of the sample, less than 9% is held by the ten largest clones.

These sequences were also reported in another study, on T cells of mothers and their children. Looking at the second paper: Donors were nine systemically healthy Caucasian individuals: three mothers and their six children. cDNA synthesis used all of the extracted RNA, with 1.5 ug of RNA in each 15 ul reaction. In the second PCR, the M1S primer added sample barcodes and 2-4 random nucleotides. Each mother yielded over 8.5 million TCR beta CDR3 reads and each child some 3 million reads. TCR recombination output is similarly shaped by thymic selection in related and unrelated pairs, with a minor effect exerted by inherited differences. Related mother-child pairs always showed normalized repertoire overlap that was slightly higher than in unrelated mother-child pairs, though the difference was never significant. No persistent microchimeric T cell clones were detected, at a sensitivity of 90 to 100 clones per million clonotypes. The study used deep NGS to compare TCR beta repertoires of mothers and children, seeking features distinguishing related mother-child pairs from unrelated individuals. The mean age was roughly 36 +/- 4 years for the mothers and about 12 +/- 4 years for the children. Libraries were sequenced on Illumina HiSeq 2000 with 100+100 nt paired-end reads after adapter ligation with NEBNext reagents. To avoid cross-contamination, the mother libraries and the child libraries were prepared a month apart and sequenced in separate runs. Each donor had between about 450,000 and 2,100,000 distinct TCR beta clonotypes identified. Naive TCR beta clonotypes were estimated from low-frequency clonotypes matched to each donor's FACS-determined naive share, without sorting.

Input material: blood. The chain was built from TRBV5-4 and TRBJ2-4, with a tentative D gene TRBD1 over 6 matching bases. The TCR was taken from a boy younger than 18 in good health. Read as DNA, the sequence is TGTGCCAGCAGTCTTGCAGGGGTAGAAAACATTCAGTACTTC. Its translation reads: CASSLAGVENIQYF.